This T cell receptor (beta chain) was captured by sequencing in a study of blood T cell repertoires in COVID-19. Study-wide context: Acute and convalescent COVID-19 specimens originated in the United States, Italy and Spain. In each case, the material was cDNA or gDNA derived from T cells, B-cell-depleted T cells, or PBMCs.

Authors' data handling: Reference gene primer amplification yielded estimated nucleated cell counts. Assay: immunoSEQ multiplex PCR; the TCRdb copy retains only in-frame clones and omits some. The V and J calls and clone size are taken from that table; D and trimming were inferred from the DNA. The sample has about 45,000 clones, roughly 90% seen once. This TCR was sampled from a human donor in a cohort sampled during active COVID-19. Sample: peripheral blood.

The CDR3 DNA reads as TGTGCCAGCAGTTACTCCGGAAGGACAGGGATCTATGGCTACACCTTC. Amino acids: CASSYSGRTGIYGYTF. The chain joins TRBV6-5 to TRBJ1-2; 8 bases map to TRBD1. The CDR3 totals 16 residues. V shed 0 bases, J shed 4 bases, and the junction held 7 bases outside the gene matches. Germline CDR1 is MNHEY and CDR2 is SVGAGI.